These 22 T cell receptor beta chains originate from one sample sequenced in a study of blood T cell repertoires in COVID-19 (dated by TCRdb to 2020 to 2021). Libraries were made using the immunoSEQ multiplex PCR assay. TCRdb re-hosts the immuneACCESS table, in-frame sequences only. Its copies lack some clones; in the studies checked, an unresolved V gene accounts for under half of them, and the cause for the rest is not known. The sample table holds 70,000 to 90,000 clones, of which more than 75% were seen once. The ten top clones hold 1.2% of the sample. The sample was peripheral blood. These receptor sequences come from a woman aged 80 or over with acute or convalescent COVID-19.

The chain links TRBV3-1 (or the pseudogene TRBV3-2) to TRBJ2-4, with 9 bases fitting TRBD2. The ends lost 4 bases at V and 1 base at J; junction bases unmatched: 8. The CDR3 runs to 17 residues. CDR1 is LGHDT and CDR2 is YNNKEL in the germline V gene (reference sequence). In nucleotides, the CDR3 is TGTGCCAGCAGCCCCCTAGCGGGGAATAATGCCAAAAACATTCAGTACTTC. Translated: CASSPLAGNNAKNIQYF.

In its sample, this clone was seen once. The chain has TRBV30 and TRBJ1-2; TRBD1 is a possible D gene (5 bases). The CDR3 runs to 14 residues. CDR1 is GTSNPN, CDR2 SVGIG, per germline (reference sequence). V lost 3 bases, J lost 0 bases, and 11 bases lay in between. CDR3: CAWSVDTTNYGYTF. The CDR3 region has the DNA TGTGCCTGGAGCGTGGACACTACTAACTATGGCTACACCTTC.

This chain links TRBV7-9 with TRBJ1-1; 7 bases align to TRBD1. J was trimmed by 0 bases and V by 5 bases; bases with no gene match: 3. Germline loops: CDR1 SEHNR, CDR2 FQNEAQ (reference sequence). The CDR3 is 14 amino acids. Written as DNA, the CDR3 is TGTGCCAGCAGCACCGGGACAGTGAACACTGAAGCTTTCTTT. It is translated as CASSTGTVNTEAFF.

This sequence joins TRBV25-1 and TRBJ1-1; D is perhaps TRBD1 (6 bases). The CDR3 runs 15 residues. Germline V gene data show CDR1 as MGHDK and CDR2 as SYGVNS. V was trimmed by 3 bases and J by 6 bases, leaving 17 bases between them. The CDR3 spells CASSDYRATTSEAFF. CDR3 nucleotide sequence: TGTGCCAGCAGTGACTACAGGGCCACCACCTCTGAAGCTTTCTTT.

The sample holds one count of this clone. The CDR3, as DNA: TGTGCCAGCAGTTCTTCCGGGAGCTCCTACGAGCAGTACTTC. It yields the protein CASSSSGSSYEQYF. J is TRBJ2-7 and V is TRBV3-1 (or the pseudogene TRBV3-2), with TRBD2 as a possible D gene (6 bases). V lost 6 bases to trimming and J lost 0 bases, with 12 bases between them. The germline V gene encodes CDR1 LGHDT and CDR2 YNNKEL (reference sequence). The CDR3 has 14 amino acids.

This chain joins TRBV7-2 and TRBJ2-7, with a tentative D call TRBD2 (6 bases). Trimming left V 8 bases short and J 0 bases short, with 11 bases between. The CDR3 is 13 residues long. Germline lookup yields CDR1 SGHTA and CDR2 FQGNSA. This chain's CDR3 is CASQPGGSYEQYF. The CDR3 DNA is TGTGCCAGCCAGCCCGGGGGCTCCTACGAGCAGTACTTC.

The rearrangement links TRBV3-1 (or the pseudogene TRBV3-2) to TRBJ1-2; maybe TRBD1 (5 bases). Germline V gene sequence: CDR1 LGHDT, CDR2 YNNKEL (reference sequence). V lost 4 bases and J lost 4, with 7 bases in between. This CDR3 region has 12 residues. DNA of the CDR3: TGTGCCAGCAGCCGTACAGGCTATGGCTACACCTTC. This encodes CASSRTGYGYTF.

The gene calls are TRBV2 and TRBJ2-7; TRBD2 might be the D (7 bases). The CDR3 totals 15 residues. V was cut by 1 base and J by 4 bases, with 14 bases left in between. The germline gives CDR1 SNHLY, CDR2 FYNNEI. The chain's CDR3 is CASSEEGGAQYEQYF. CDR3 sequence (DNA): TGTGCCAGCAGTGAAGAGGGGGGGGCGCAGTACGAGCAGTACTTC.

The V call is TRBV21-1, the J call TRBJ2-7; TRBD2 reflects the table's D call only, with no check against the DNA. TRBV21-1 is a known pseudogene. The CDR3 contains 15 residues. The CDR3 bases are TGTGCCAGCAGCACGAAACTAGTTTCAGACTACGAGCAGTACTTC. It encodes CASSTKLVSDYEQYF.

This chain uses TRBV30 with TRBJ2-1; possibly TRBD2 for D (5 bases). In germline, CDR1 is GTSNPN, CDR2 SVGIG (reference sequence). Trimming cost V 8 bases and J 14 bases, with 25 bases left between them. This CDR3 spans 13 amino acids. CDR3 amino acids: CARYTGFGVREFF. CDR3 in DNA: TGTGCCCGATACACGGGGTTCGGGGTTAGGGAGTTCTTC.

V is TRBV24-1 and J is TRBJ1-2, with TRBD1 as a possible D gene (6 bases). Germline V gene lookup returns CDR1 KGHDR and CDR2 SFDVKD. CDR3 length: 13 amino acids. Trimming shortened V by 3 bases and J by 3 bases, and 7 bases separated the two germline ends. Here the CDR3 reads CATSDTGHYGYTF. Here the CDR3 DNA reads TGTGCCACCAGTGATACAGGGCACTATGGCTACACCTTC.

The chain has TRBV28 and TRBJ2-2, with 11 bases identical to TRBD2. CDR3 length equals 14 residues. Germline V gene sequence: CDR1 MDHEN, CDR2 SYDVKM. The J segment lost 8 bases and the V segment lost 5 bases, leaving 4 bases of the junction unmatched. CDR3 sequence reads: CASSLAGGYGELFF. DNA of the CDR3: TGTGCCAGCAGTCTAGCGGGAGGTTATGGGGAGCTGTTTTTT.

The chain couples TRBV19 to TRBJ2-1; weak D call: TRBD2 (6 bases). V shed 1 base and J shed 6 bases, with 16 bases lying between them. Germline CDR1 and CDR2: LNHDA and SQIVND (reference sequence). The CDR3 is 16 amino acids. Here the CDR3 DNA reads TGTGCCAGTAGTATAGTCGTAGCGGAGGTCTCCAATGAGCAGTTCTTC. This translates into CASSIVVAEVSNEQFF.

J is TRBJ1-1 and V is TRBV2, with D maybe TRBD1 (6 bases). V was shortened by 6 bases and J by 3 bases, with 23 bases between the two germline ends. Germline V gene data show CDR1 as SNHLY and CDR2 as FYNNEI. This CDR3 has 17 amino acids. CDR3 amino acids: CASRAAWGGLGYTEAFF. CDR3 coding DNA: TGTGCCAGCAGAGCTGCTTGGGGGGGGCTAGGTTACACTGAAGCTTTCTTT.

V is TRBV19 and J is TRBJ1-2; a possible D gene is TRBD1 (5 bases). The CDR3 extends over 13 amino acids. V gave up 5 bases and J gave up 7 bases, with 14 bases separating them. Germline CDR1 is LNHDA and CDR2 is SQIVND (reference sequence). CDR3 nucleotide sequence: TGTGCCAGTAGTCTCCAAGGGGTGGGTGGCTACACCTTC. The encoded protein is CASSLQGVGGYTF.

The chain employs TRBV9 and TRBJ2-2; TRBD1 agrees at 10 bases. Germline assignment: CDR1 SGDLS and CDR2 YYNGEE. CDR3 length: 15 amino acids. The ends lost 3 bases at V and 6 bases at J; junction bases unmatched: 5. The DNA for the CDR3 is TGTGCCAGCAGCGGGCGACAGGGGGCGGCCGGGGAGCTGTTTTTT. This encodes CASSGRQGAAGELFF.

The chain combines TRBV19 with TRBJ1-6; TRBD1 aligns across 7 bases. In germline, CDR1 is LNHDA, CDR2 SQIVND (reference sequence). The CDR3 covers 16 residues. V was pared by 6 bases and J by 7 bases, with 12 bases of the junction left unmatched. CDR3 coding DNA: TGTGCCAGTAGCCCGCTACGGGACAGCCGAAATTCACCCCTCCACTTT. Translated, it gives CASSPLRDSRNSPLHF.

The chain joins TRBV6-1 to TRBJ1-6; TRBD1 is a possible D gene (5 bases). The CDR3 totals 17 residues. Trimming cost V 4 bases and J 7 bases, with 20 bases left between them. Germline V gene data show CDR1 as MNHNS and CDR2 as SASEGT. Here the CDR3 DNA reads TGTGCCAGCAGTGGCGGGGACGGATCGATGTGGAATTCACCCCTCCACTTT. Translation: CASSGGDGSMWNSPLHF.

The gene calls are TRBV5-1 and TRBJ2-1; 14 nucleotides line up with TRBD2. The CDR3 totals 18 residues. The germline CDR1 and CDR2 sequences are SGHRS and YFSETQ. Trimming removed 3 bases from V and 9 bases from J; junction bases left unmatched: 14. The CDR3 nucleotides read TGCGCCAGCAGCTCTGGCTACAGACTAGCGGGGGGGTTTGTTGAGCAGTTCTTC. Encoded protein: CASSSGYRLAGGFVEQFF.

The rearrangement uses TRBV6-5 and TRBJ2-1; no clear D. The V end lost 7 bases, the J end lost 7 bases, and 5 bases lay between the germline ends. The CDR3 has 10 residues. Germline CDR1 MNHEY, CDR2 SVGAGI. CDR3 sequence: CASTTNEQFF. The CDR3 region has the DNA TGTGCCAGCACTACGAATGAGCAGTTCTTC.

DNA for the CDR3: TGCGCCAGCAGCACGCCTAGCGGGACCTACACCGGGGAGCTGTTTTTT. Translated: CASSTPSGTYTGELFF. This chain connects TRBV5-1 to TRBJ2-2; 9 bases agree with TRBD2. Germline V CDR1 and CDR2: SGHRS, YFSETQ. This CDR3 is 16 amino acids long. The V and J ends lost 4 bases and 3 bases, in that order; junction bases with no gene match: 7.

The V call is TRBV4-1, the J call TRBJ2-1, with D uncertain. V lost 0 bases and J lost 6, with 3 bases in between. The CDR3 is 12 amino acids. The V gene's germline CDR1 is MGHRA and CDR2 YSYEKL. In DNA form, the CDR3 reads TGCGCCAGCAGCCAAGATCTCAATGAGCAGTTCTTC. Its protein is CASSQDLNEQFF.